This T cell receptor (beta chain) was captured in a study of blood T cell repertoires in COVID-19. At the level of the study: Spain, Italy and the United States supplied samples that represented acute and convalescent COVID-19. Nucleic acid was either cDNA or gDNA, and it came from T cells, B-cell-depleted T cells, or PBMCs.

This CDR3 has 13 residues. Trimming pared 0 bases from V and 4 bases from J, leaving 7 bases between. Germline V gene sequence: CDR1 SGHRS, CDR2 YFSETQ. As handled by the study authors: Reference gene primer amplification gave nucleated cell count estimates. This table comes from immunoSEQ multiplex PCR, and its TCRdb copy is limited to in-frame clones, with some not included. D and trimming come from the DNA, and the V and J calls and clone size come from that table. The table records 150,000 to 200,000 clones, about four fifths of them present only once. J is TRBJ1-1 and V is TRBV5-1, with D tentatively TRBD1 (5 bases). The sequence came from a man in his 70s with active or convalescent COVID-19. Sequencing was done on a sample of peripheral blood. This chain's CDR3 is CASSLEGLTEAFF. The CDR3 DNA follows: TGCGCCAGCAGCTTGGAGGGGCTCACTGAAGCTTTCTTT. Complete variable domain (other parts from reference TRBV5-1 and TRBJ1-1): KAGVTQTPRYLIKTRGQQVTLSCSPISGHRSVSWYQQTPGQGLQFLFEYFSETQRNKGNFPGRFSGRQFSNSRSEMNVSTLELGDSALYLCASSLEGLTEAFFGQGTRLTVV.